One sample yielded the 9 T cell receptor beta chains listed below, sequenced in a study of CD8 T cells in ankylosing spondylitis. One entry per CDR3 protein, called by TCRdb with MiXCR from the 5' RACE reads. This sample carries some 140,000 distinct CDR3 sequences, 7.3% of them seen once, and the ten largest clones take around 12%. The sample consisted of blood, either unsorted or a sorted T cell fraction (not recorded which). The receptors derive from a female donor with ankylosing spondylitis or in good health (not recorded which).

This clonotype was counted many times. The chain couples TRBV20-1 to TRBJ2-5; 13 bases are shared with TRBD2. CDR3 size: 16 residues. Losses at the gene ends were 1 base for V and 4 bases for J; bases not matched to a gene: 6. The V gene's germline CDR1 is DFQATT and CDR2 SNEGSKA (reference sequence). The CDR3 reads CSARGLAGGHAETQYF. The CDR3 DNA sequence: TGCAGTGCTAGAGGACTAGCGGGGGGCCATGCAGAGACCCAGTACTTC.

This clonotype was picked up a small number of times. The rearrangement links TRBV29-1 to TRBJ1-1, with unresolved D. CDR1 and CDR2 (germline): SQVTM, ANQGSEA. CDR3 size: 13 residues. V gave up 6 bases and J gave up 4 bases, with 15 bases separating them. CDR3 nucleotides: TGCAGCGTGACCGCAGGAGCAGGCACTGAAGCTTTCTTT. Amino acid sequence: CSVTAGAGTEAFF.

This clonotype was found many times. The rearrangement joins TRBV24-1 to TRBJ2-7, with 9 nucleotides matching TRBD1. Germline CDR1 is KGHDR and CDR2 is SFDVKD. V was clipped by 8 bases and J by 5 bases; unmatched bases: 6. The CDR3 contains 13 residues. CDR3 sequence reads: CATNSGTGNEQYF. The CDR3 coding sequence is TGTGCCACCAATTCCGGGACAGGGAACGAGCAGTACTTC.

At least ten counts were recorded for this clonotype. V gene TRBV28 combines with J gene TRBJ2-1, with D maybe TRBD1 (5 bases). This CDR3 has 14 amino acids. Per the germline V gene, CDR1 is MDHEN and CDR2 is SYDVKM. V dropped 5 bases and J dropped 5 bases, with 13 bases sitting between them. The CDR3 loop is CASSAPDTNNEQFF. In nucleotides, the CDR3 is TGTGCCAGCAGTGCCCCGGACACCAACAATGAGCAGTTCTTC.

This clonotype was counted between two and nine times. The chain joins TRBV6-4 to TRBJ1-2; unclear D gene. Per the germline V gene, CDR1 is MRHNA and CDR2 is SNTAGT. This CDR3 is built from 13 residues. The V end lost 2 bases, the J end lost 4 bases, and 8 bases lay between the germline ends. The CDR3 DNA is TGTGCCAGCAGTGACGGCCCCCTCTATGGCTACACCTTC. Its translation: CASSDGPLYGYTF.

This clonotype has a count of ten or more. The J gene is TRBJ1-1, the V gene TRBV20-1, with TRBD1 matching 9 bases. In germline, CDR1 is DFQATT, CDR2 SNEGSKA (reference sequence). V gave up 1 base and J gave up 4 bases; unmatched junction bases: 1. The length of the CDR3 is 13 residues. The CDR3 nucleotides are TGCAGTGCTAGAGCGGACAGGGGCACTGAAGCTTTCTTT. This sequence encodes CSARADRGTEAFF.

This clonotype appeared many times. The V and J genes are TRBV5-4 and TRBJ1-1; D uncertain. The CDR3 sequence is 14 residues long. Trimming took 0 bases from V and 0 from J, leaving 6 bases between them. Germline loops: CDR1 SGHNT, CDR2 YYREEE (reference sequence). CDR3 DNA sequence: TGTGCCAGCAGCTTGGGGGTAATGAACACTGAAGCTTTCTTT. Translating gives CASSLGVMNTEAFF.

This clonotype was picked up many times. The gene calls are TRBV5-6 and TRBJ2-1, with unresolved D. CDR1 and CDR2 from the germline V gene are SGHDT and YYEEEE. This CDR3 is built from 14 residues. Trimming cost V 4 bases and J 2 bases, with 10 bases left between them. In nucleotides, the CDR3 is TGTGCCAGCAGCATCGTGGAAACCTACAATGAGCAGTTCTTC. Protein: CASSIVETYNEQFF.

This clonotype has at least ten counts. This chain connects TRBV28 to TRBJ2-7; possibly TRBD1 for D (6 bases). Germline V gene data show CDR1 as MDHEN and CDR2 as SYDVKM. V dropped 10 bases and J dropped 0 bases, with 13 bases sitting between them. CDR3 length: 13 residues. The CDR3 nucleotides are TGTGCCACCGTCAGGGGTAGCTCCTACGAGCAGTACTTC. It codes for CATVRGSSYEQYF.